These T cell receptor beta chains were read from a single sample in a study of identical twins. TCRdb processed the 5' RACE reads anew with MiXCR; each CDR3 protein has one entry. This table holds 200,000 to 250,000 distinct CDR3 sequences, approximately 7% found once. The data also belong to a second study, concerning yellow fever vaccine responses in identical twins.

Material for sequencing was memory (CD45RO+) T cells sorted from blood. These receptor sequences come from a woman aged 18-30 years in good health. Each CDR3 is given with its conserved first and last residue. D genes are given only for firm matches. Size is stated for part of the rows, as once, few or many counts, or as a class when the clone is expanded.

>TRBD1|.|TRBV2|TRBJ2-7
TGTGCCAACCGAGAAAGAACAGGGGTTGGTTACGAGCAGTACTTC
CANRERTGVGYEQYF
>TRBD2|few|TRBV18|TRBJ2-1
TGTGCCAGCTCACCAGCGGTTAGCGGGAGGTCCTACAATGAGCAGTTCTTC
CASSPAVSGRSYNEQFF
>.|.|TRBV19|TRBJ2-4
TGTGCCAGTAGTGTGAGGGGTCTGGCTTTGTACAAAAACATTCAGTACTTC
CASSVRGLALYKNIQYF
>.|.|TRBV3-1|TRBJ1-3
TGTGCCAGCAGCCGGAACGGGGGGGGGCAGAACACCATATATTTT
CASSRNGGGQNTIYF
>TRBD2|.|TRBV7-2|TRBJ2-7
TGTGCCAGCAGCCCCAGAGCGGGAGGGCCGTACGAGCAGTACTTC
CASSPRAGGPYEQYF
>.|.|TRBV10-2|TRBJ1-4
TGCGCCAGCAGTGAGTCAAGGAAACTGTTTTTT
CASSESRKLFF
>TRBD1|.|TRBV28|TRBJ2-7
TGTGCCAGCAGTTTGGCGAAGACAGGGGGCTACTACGAGCAGTACTTC
CASSLAKTGGYYEQYF
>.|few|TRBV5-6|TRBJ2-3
TGTGCCAGCAGTACGTGGGTAGCCCTCACGGATACGCAGTATTTT
CASSTWVALTDTQYF
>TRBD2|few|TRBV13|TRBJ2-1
TGTGCCAGCAGCCTTACGTTAGGGATAGCGGGATCCAACAATGAGCAGTTCTTC
CASSLTLGIAGSNNEQFF
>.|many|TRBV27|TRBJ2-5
TGTGCCAGCAGTTTATCTAGGCATCCTATAGAGACCCAGTACTTC
CASSLSRHPIETQYF
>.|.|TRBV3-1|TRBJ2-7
TGTGCCAGCAGTCAGTCGTGGATCTACGAGCAGTACTTC
CASSQSWIYEQYF
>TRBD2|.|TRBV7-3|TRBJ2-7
TGTGCCAGCAGCTTAAAGGCGGGAGGGCCCTACGAGCAGTACTTC
CASSLKAGGPYEQYF
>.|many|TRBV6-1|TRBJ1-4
TGTGCCAGCAGTCCCGGCGGGGCCAGCTTCGGTGAAAAACTGTTTTTT
CASSPGGASFGEKLFF
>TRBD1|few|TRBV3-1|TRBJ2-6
TGTGCCAGCAGCCGTTTCCAGGGGGTCGCGGTCTCTGGGGCCAACGTCCTGACTTTC
CASSRFQGVAVSGANVLTF
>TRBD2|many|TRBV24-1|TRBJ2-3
TGTGCCACCAGTGACACTAGCGCTCCCGCAGATACGCAGTATTTT
CATSDTSAPADTQYF
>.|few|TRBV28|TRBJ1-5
TGTGCCAGCAGTCTCCGGACAATCAATCAGCCCCAGCATTTT
CASSLRTINQPQHF
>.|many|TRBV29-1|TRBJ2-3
TGCAGCGTTGAATCGGGGGTCGGTCCTACGCAGTATTTT
CSVESGVGPTQYF
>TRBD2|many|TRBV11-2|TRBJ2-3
TGTGCCAGCAGCTCCCGACTAGCGGGACCCACAGATACGCAGTATTTT
CASSSRLAGPTDTQYF
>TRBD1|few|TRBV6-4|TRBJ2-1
TGTGCCAGCAGGACCACGCCCGGGACAGGGGGCGCGTTCCCCTACAATGAGCAGTTCTTC
CASRTTPGTGGAFPYNEQFF
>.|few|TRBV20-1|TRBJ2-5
TGCAGTGCTAGAGCGGGAGTGATCCAAGAGACCCAGTACTTC
CSARAGVIQETQYF
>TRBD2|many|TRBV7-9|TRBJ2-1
TGTGCCAGCACCCGAAGCGGGAGAACGCCCAATGAGCAGTTCTTC
CASTRSGRTPNEQFF
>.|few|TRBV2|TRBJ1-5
TGTGCCAGCAGGCCCAACAGGGGCAATCAGCCCCAGCATTTT
CASRPNRGNQPQHF
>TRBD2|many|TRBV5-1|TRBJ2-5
TGCGCCAGCAAATCCTGGACTAGCGGGGGACGCGGGGAGACCCAGTACTTC
CASKSWTSGGRGETQYF
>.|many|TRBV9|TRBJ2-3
TGTGCCAGCAGCCTCTATGCGGGAGATACGCAGTATTTT
CASSLYAGDTQYF
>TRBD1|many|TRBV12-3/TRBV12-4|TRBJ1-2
TGTGCCAGCAGTCCTGGACAGGGGGGCTATGGCTACACCTTC
CASSPGQGGYGYTF
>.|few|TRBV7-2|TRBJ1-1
TGTGCCAGCAGCTTAGCGGGGGGAGGTAACACTGAAGCTTTCTTT
CASSLAGGGNTEAFF
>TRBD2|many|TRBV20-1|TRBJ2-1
TGCAGTGCTAGAGATCTAGCGGGAGACAATGAGCAGTTCTTC
CSARDLAGDNEQFF
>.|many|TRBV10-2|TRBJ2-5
TGCGCCAGCAGTGAAGGAGGCAGGGGAGGGAAAGAGACCCAGTACTTC
CASSEGGRGGKETQYF
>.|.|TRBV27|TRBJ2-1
TGTGCCAGCAGTTTAGCGTGGGGCAATGAGCAGTTCTTC
CASSLAWGNEQFF
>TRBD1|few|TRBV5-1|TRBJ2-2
TGCGCCAGCAGCTTGGAACAGGGGACCGGGGAGCTGTTTTTT
CASSLEQGTGELFF
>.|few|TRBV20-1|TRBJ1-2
TGCAGTGCTAGAATCTTGGTTTACCAGGGGAATGGCTACACCTTC
CSARILVYQGNGYTF
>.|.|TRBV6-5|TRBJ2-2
TGTGCCAGCAGGCACCCCACCGGGGAGCTGTTTTTT
CASRHPTGELFF
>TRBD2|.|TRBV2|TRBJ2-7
TGTGCCAGCAGTGAAGAGGTAGCGGGACCCTACGAGCAGTACTTC
CASSEEVAGPYEQYF
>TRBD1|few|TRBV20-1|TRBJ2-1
TGCAGTGCTCCCGGACAGGGGACCTTCAATGAGCAGTTCTTC
CSAPGQGTFNEQFF
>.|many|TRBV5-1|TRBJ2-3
TGCGCCAGCAGCTTACCGACTGACACAGATACGCAGTATTTT
CASSLPTDTDTQYF
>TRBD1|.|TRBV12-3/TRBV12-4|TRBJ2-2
TGTGCCAGCAGTACCAGGGGGACCGGGGAGCTGTTTTTT
CASSTRGTGELFF
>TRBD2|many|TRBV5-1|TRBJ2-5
TGCGCCAGCAGCTTGTCGGGGGGGCAAGAGACCCAGTACTTC
CASSLSGGQETQYF
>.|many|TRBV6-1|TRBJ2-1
TGTGCCAGCAGGGGGGAAGCTCGGAATGAGCAGTTCTTC
CASRGEARNEQFF
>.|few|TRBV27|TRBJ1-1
TGTGCCAGCAGCCCAGGGGCCCTGAACACTGAAGCTTTCTTT
CASSPGALNTEAFF
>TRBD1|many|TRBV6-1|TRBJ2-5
TGTGCCAGCAGCCGCGGACAGGGGGGATGGGAGACCCAGTACTTC
CASSRGQGGWETQYF
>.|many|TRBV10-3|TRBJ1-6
TGTGCCACGCAAGGGTGGCCGGGCGATTCACCCCTCCACTTT
CATQGWPGDSPLHF
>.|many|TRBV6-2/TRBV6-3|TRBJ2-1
TGTGCCAGCAGTTACTCGATGAGCGGGCCGTCCTACAATGAGCAGTTCTTC
CASSYSMSGPSYNEQFF
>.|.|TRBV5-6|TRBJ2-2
TGTGCCAGCGAGTACAGGGCGGCTACCGGGGAGCTGTTTTTT
CASEYRAATGELFF
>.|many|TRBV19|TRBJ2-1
TGTGCCAGTAGTATAGTATCCAATGAGCAGTTCTTC
CASSIVSNEQFF
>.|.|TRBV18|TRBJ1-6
TGTGCCAGCTCACCGTGGGACGATAATTCACCCCTCCACTTT
CASSPWDDNSPLHF
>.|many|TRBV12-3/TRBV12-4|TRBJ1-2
TGTGCCAGCGGAACCTTAGGACGGAAGGGCTACACCTTC
CASGTLGRKGYTF
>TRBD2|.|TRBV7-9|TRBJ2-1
TGTGCCAGCAGCTTAGTTTTTGGCGGGAGTGGAAATGAGCAGTTCTTC
CASSLVFGGSGNEQFF
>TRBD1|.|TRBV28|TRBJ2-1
TGTGCCAGCAGTTTACATGGACAGGGGGCTAATGAGCAGTTCTTC
CASSLHGQGANEQFF
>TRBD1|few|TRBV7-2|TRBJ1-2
TGTGCCAGCAGCTTAGTGGTCCAGGGGGCGCGTGGCTACACCTTC
CASSLVVQGARGYTF
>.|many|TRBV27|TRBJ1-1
TGTGCCAGCAGTTTGAGGGAGAACACTGAAGCTTTCTTT
CASSLRENTEAFF